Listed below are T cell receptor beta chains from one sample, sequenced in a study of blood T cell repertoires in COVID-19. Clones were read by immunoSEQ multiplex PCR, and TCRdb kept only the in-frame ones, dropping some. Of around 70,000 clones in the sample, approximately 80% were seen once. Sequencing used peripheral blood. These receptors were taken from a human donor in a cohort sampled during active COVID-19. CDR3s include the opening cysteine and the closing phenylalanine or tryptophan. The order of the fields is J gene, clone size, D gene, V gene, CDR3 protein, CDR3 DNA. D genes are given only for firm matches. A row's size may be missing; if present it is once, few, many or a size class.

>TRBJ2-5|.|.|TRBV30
CAVVQGQETQYF
TGTGCCGTAGTCCAGGGCCAAGAGACCCAGTACTTC
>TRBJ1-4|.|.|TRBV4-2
CASSQGRGSTNEKLFF
TGTGCCAGCAGCCAAGGCAGGGGATCAACTAATGAAAAACTGTTTTTT
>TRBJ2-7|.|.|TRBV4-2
CASSQEGAGENEQYF
TGTGCCAGCAGCCAAGAAGGGGCAGGAGAGAACGAGCAGTACTTC
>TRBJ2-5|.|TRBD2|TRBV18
CASSRGLAGVETQYF
TGTGCCAGCTCACGAGGACTAGCGGGAGTGGAGACCCAGTACTTC
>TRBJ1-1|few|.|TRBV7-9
CASRPTGNTEAFF
TGTGCCAGCAGACCTACAGGGAACACTGAAGCTTTCTTT
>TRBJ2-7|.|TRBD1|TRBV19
CASSIFTPGQGSSYEQYF
TGTGCCAGTAGTATCTTCACCCCGGGACAGGGGAGCTCCTACGAGCAGTACTTC
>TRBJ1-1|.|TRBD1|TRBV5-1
CASSGTGTTEAFF
TGCGCCAGCAGCGGGACAGGGACCACTGAAGCTTTCTTT
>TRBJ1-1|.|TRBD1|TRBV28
CASSGQGAYTEAFF
TGTGCCAGCAGTGGACAGGGAGCCTACACTGAAGCTTTCTTT
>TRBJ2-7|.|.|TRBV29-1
CSTGTLDEQYF
TGCAGCACCGGGACACTTGACGAGCAGTACTTC
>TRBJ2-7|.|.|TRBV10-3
CAISNTYEQYF
TGTGCCATCAGCAACACCTACGAGCAGTACTTC
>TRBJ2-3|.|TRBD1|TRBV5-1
CASSVQGAGTDTQYF
TGCGCCAGCAGCGTACAGGGGGCTGGGACAGATACGCAGTATTTT
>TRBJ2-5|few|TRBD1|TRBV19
CASGTEETQYF
TGTGCCAGTGGGACAGAAGAGACCCAGTACTTC
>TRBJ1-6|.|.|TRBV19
CASSPGAGSPLHF
TGTGCCAGTAGCCCAGGCGCTGGTTCACCCCTCCACTTT
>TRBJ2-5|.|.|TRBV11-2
CASSLGPGGQETQYF
TGTGCCAGCAGCTTAGGTCCCGGGGGCCAAGAGACCCAGTACTTC
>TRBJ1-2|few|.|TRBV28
CASSSHRAGGYTF
TGTGCCAGCAGTTCACACAGGGCCGGAGGCTACACCTTC
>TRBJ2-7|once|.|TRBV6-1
CASSEAQGSSVSYEQYF
TGTGCCAGCAGTGAAGCTCAGGGTTCAAGCGTCTCCTACGAGCAGTACTTC
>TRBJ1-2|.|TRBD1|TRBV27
CASRRTGGYGYTF
TGTGCCAGCAGACGGACAGGGGGGTATGGCTACACCTTC
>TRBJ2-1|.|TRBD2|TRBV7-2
CASSPSGRYNEQFF
TGTGCCAGCAGCCCAAGCGGGAGGTACAATGAGCAGTTCTTC
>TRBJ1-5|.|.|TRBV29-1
CSVEESGGNQPQHF
TGCAGCGTTGAGGAGTCAGGGGGCAATCAGCCCCAGCATTTT
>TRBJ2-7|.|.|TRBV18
CASSPSSGPYEQYF
TGTGCCAGCTCACCCTCCAGCGGACCCTACGAGCAGTACTTC
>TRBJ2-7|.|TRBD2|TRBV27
CASGRLASYEQYF
TGTGCCAGCGGACGACTAGCGAGCTACGAGCAGTACTTC
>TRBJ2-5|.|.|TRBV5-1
CASSLEGLRETQYF
TGCGCCAGCAGCTTGGAGGGGTTGAGAGAGACCCAGTACTTC
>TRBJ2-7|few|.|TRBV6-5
CASRQEVGFYEQYF
TGTGCCAGCCGACAGGAGGTTGGCTTCTACGAGCAGTACTTC
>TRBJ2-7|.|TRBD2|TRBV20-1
CSASETSGNYEQYF
TGCAGTGCTAGTGAGACTAGCGGGAACTACGAGCAGTACTTC
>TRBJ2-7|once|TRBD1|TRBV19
CASSLRTGDPYEQYF
TGTGCCAGTAGTCTCAGGACAGGGGACCCCTACGAGCAGTACTTC
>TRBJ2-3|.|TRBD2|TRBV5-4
CASSPTSGVDTQYF
TGTGCCAGCAGCCCGACTAGCGGTGTGGATACGCAGTATTTT